This entry concerns a single TCR beta chain. Its antigen is not known. This specimen comes from a study of OX40 agonist ivuxolimab in advanced cancers. On the study more broadly: Two cutaneous melanoma patients and one hepatocellular carcinoma patient, three in all, had partial responses.

Libraries were prepared by immunoSEQ multiplex PCR; TCRdb keeps only in-frame clonotypes and omits some of them. The table has 70,000 to 80,000 clones, around 87% seen once. CDR3 length: 14 amino acids. Trimming left V 6 bases short and J 1 base short, with 10 bases between. The V gene's germline CDR1 is ENHRY and CDR2 SYGVKD. Study results and limitations: The study found among the lowest clonal expansion in partial responders at 0.1-3.0 mg/kg.

V and J are TRBV10-3 and TRBJ1-5; no firm D call. This clonotype was obtained from an adult with an advanced solid tumor such as melanoma, head and neck, liver or kidney cancer. Sequences were derived from CD4+ or CD8+ T cells sorted from blood, sampled in a trial of the OX40 agonist ivuxolimab. The CDR3 spells CAISPTESNQPQHF. DNA for the CDR3: TGTGCCATCAGCCCCACAGAGAGCAATCAGCCCCAGCATTTT.